This TCR beta chain was documented in a study of early T cells in non-severe SARS-CoV-2 infection. Study as a whole: Investigators sequenced bulk RNA drawn from unsorted whole blood, and chains remained unpaired.

Each cDNA molecule carried a unique molecular identifier. Each CDR3 protein is one row after TCRdb ran MiXCR on the 5' RACE reads. The data contain more than 50,000 distinct CDR3 sequences, around 5.6% of them singletons. In germline, CDR1 is SGHDN, CDR2 FVKESK. The CDR3 consists of 17 residues. Germline trimming cut 0 bases from V and 6 bases from J; bases unmatched to any gene: 12. This clonotype was detected many times. What it recognizes is unknown. Study conclusions and caveats: Comparison of clonotypes with VDJdb favored anti-spike CD8 responses while missing private and CD4 specificities.

This sequence was found in an adult who was a healthcare worker with PCR-confirmed SARS-CoV-2 infection or an uninfected control (not recorded which). This rearrangement joins TRBV14 to TRBJ2-3; 7 bases match TRBD2. Sequencing used whole blood. The CDR3 is CASSQDWEGRGEDTQYF. DNA of the CDR3: TGTGCCAGCAGCCAAGATTGGGAGGGCCGGGGTGAGGATACGCAGTATTTT.